This TCR beta chain was sequenced during a study of CD8+CD57+ T cells in acquired aplastic anemia. This CDR3 is 16 amino acids long. From germline, CDR1 is KGHDR and CDR2 SFDVKD. V shed 6 bases, J shed 0 bases, and the junction held 7 bases outside the gene matches. CD8+CD57+ cell expansion, shown by flow cytometry, had occurred in the patients selected for sequencing. TCR beta VDJ and CDR3 were profiled, and genomic DNA was the template. A single record per CDR3 protein comes from TCRdb applying MiXCR to the reads. The sample has hundreds of thousands of distinct CDR3 sequences, around 30% seen once.

The rearrangement links TRBV24-1 to TRBJ2-1, with 7 nucleotides matching TRBD1. The TCR comes from a human donor with aplastic anemia. Material for sequencing was sorted CD4+, CD8+, or CD8+CD57+ T cells (not recorded which) from PBMCs. The CDR3 loop is CATSQTGQSSYNEQFF. The CDR3 DNA follows: TGTGCCACCAGTCAGACAGGGCAAAGCTCCTACAATGAGCAGTTCTTC.